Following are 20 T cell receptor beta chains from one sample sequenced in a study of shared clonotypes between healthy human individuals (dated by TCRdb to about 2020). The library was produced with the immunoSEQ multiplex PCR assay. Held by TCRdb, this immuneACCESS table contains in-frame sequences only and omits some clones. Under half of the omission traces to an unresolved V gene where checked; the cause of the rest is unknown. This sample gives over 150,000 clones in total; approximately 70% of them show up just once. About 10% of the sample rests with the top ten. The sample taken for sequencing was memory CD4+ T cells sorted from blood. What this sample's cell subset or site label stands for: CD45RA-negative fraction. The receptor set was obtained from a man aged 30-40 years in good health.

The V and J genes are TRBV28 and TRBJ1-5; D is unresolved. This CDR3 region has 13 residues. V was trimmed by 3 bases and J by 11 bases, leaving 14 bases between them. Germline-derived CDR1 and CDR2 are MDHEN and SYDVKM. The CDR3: CASSLGAKKAQHF. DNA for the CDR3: TGTGCCAGCAGTTTGGGCGCAAAAAAGGCCCAGCATTTT.

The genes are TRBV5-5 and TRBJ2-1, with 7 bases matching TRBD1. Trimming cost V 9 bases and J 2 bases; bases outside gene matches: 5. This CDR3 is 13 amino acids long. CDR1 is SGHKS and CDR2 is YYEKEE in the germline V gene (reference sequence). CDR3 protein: CATRDSTYNEQFF. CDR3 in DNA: TGTGCCACCAGGGACAGCACCTACAATGAGCAGTTCTTC.

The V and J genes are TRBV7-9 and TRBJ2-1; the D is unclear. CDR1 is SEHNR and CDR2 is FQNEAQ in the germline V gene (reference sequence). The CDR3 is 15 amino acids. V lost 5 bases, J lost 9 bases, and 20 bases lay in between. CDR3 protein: CASSVGSVAIGEQFF. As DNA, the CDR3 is TGTGCCAGCAGCGTCGGGTCGGTAGCAATCGGTGAGCAGTTCTTC.

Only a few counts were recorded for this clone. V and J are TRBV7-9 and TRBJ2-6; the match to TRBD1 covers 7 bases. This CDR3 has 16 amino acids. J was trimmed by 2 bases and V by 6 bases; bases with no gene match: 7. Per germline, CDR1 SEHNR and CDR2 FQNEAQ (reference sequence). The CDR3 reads CASSRGLIAGANVLTF. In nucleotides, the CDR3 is TGTGCCAGCAGTAGGGGGCTAATTGCTGGGGCCAACGTCCTGACTTTC.

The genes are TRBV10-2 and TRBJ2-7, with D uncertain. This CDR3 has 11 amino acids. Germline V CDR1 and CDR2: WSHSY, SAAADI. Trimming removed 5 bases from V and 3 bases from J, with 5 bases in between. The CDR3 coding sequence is TGCGCCAGCAGTCTGGACTACGAGCAGTACTTC. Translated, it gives CASSLDYEQYF.

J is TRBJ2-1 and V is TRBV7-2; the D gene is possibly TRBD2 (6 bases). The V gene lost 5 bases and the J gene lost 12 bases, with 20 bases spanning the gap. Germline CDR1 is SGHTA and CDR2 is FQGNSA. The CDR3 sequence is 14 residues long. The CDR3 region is CASSPREAPQGQFF. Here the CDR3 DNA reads TGTGCCAGCAGCCCCAGGGAGGCTCCCCAGGGGCAGTTCTTC. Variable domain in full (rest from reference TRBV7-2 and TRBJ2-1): GAGVSQSPSNKVTEKGKDVELRCDPISGHTALYWYRQSLGQGLEFLIYFQGNSAPDKSGLPSDRFSAERTGGSVSTLTIQRTQQEDSAVYLCASSPREAPQGQFFGPGTRLTVL.

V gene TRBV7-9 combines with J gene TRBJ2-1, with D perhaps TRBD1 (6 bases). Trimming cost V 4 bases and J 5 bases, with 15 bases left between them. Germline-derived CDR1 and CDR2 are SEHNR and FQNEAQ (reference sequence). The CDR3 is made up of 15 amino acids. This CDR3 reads CASSSDSRGNNEQFF. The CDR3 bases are TGTGCCAGCAGCTCGGACAGCAGAGGGAACAATGAGCAGTTCTTC. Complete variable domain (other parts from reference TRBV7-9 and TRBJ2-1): DTGVSQNPRHKITKRGQNVTFRCDPISEHNRLYWYRQTLGQGPEFLTYFQNEAQLEKSRLLSDRFSAERPKGSFSTLEIQRTEQGDSAMYLCASSSDSRGNNEQFFGPGTRLTVL.

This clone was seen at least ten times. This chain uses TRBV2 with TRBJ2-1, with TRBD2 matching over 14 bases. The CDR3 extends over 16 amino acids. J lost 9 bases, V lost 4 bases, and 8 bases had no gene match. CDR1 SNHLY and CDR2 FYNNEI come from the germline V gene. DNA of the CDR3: TGTGCCAGCAGTGGCCAGCAGGGACTAGCGGGAGCTGAGCAGTTCTTC. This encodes CASSGQQGLAGAEQFF. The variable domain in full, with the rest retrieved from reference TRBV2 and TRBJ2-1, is EPEVTQTPSHQVTQMGQEVILRCVPISNHLYFYWYRQILGQKVEFLVSFYNNEISEKSEIFDDQFSVERPDGSNFTLKIRSTKLEDSAMYFCASSGQQGLAGAEQFFGPGTRLTVL.

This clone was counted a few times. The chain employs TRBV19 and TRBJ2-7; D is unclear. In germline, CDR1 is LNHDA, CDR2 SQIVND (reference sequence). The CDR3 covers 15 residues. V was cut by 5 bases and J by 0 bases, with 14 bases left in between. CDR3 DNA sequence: TGTGCCAGTAGTTACGACTCCCAGAGCTCCTACGAGCAGTACTTC. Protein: CASSYDSQSSYEQYF. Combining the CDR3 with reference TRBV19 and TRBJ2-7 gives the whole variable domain DGGITQSPKYLFRKEGQNVTLSCEQNLNHDAMYWYRQDPGQGLRLIYYSQIVNDFQKGDIAEGYSVSREKKESFPLTVTSAQKNPTAFYLCASSYDSQSSYEQYFGPGTRLTVT.

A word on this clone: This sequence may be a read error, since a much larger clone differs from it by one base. The CDR3: CASRSSGANVLTF. The DNA of the CDR3 is TGTGCCAGTCGTTCCTCTGGGGCCAACGTCCTGACTTTC. The V and J genes are TRBV19 and TRBJ2-6; the D is unclear. Germline assignment: CDR1 LNHDA and CDR2 SQIVND (reference sequence). This CDR3 region has 13 residues. V was shortened by 8 bases and J by 0 bases, with 5 bases between the two germline ends.

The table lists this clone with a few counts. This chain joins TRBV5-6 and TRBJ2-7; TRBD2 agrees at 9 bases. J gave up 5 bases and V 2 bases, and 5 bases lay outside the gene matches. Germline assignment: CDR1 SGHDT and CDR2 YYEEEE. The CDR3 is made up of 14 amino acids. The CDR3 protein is CASSFPSGKNEQYF. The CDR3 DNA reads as TGTGCCAGCAGCTTCCCTAGCGGGAAAAACGAGCAGTACTTC.

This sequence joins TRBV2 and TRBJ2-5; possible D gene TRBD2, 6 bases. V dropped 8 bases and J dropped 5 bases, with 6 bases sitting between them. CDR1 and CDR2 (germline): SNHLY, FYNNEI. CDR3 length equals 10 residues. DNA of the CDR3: TGTGCCAGCGGAGGGGAGACCCAGTACTTC. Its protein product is CASGGETQYF.

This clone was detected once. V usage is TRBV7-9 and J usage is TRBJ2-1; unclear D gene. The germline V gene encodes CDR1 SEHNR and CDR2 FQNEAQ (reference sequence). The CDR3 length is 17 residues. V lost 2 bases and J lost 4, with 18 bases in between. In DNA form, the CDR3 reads TGTGCCAGCAGCTTAACGGTTGGACCTAAAGGTTACAATGAGCAGTTCTTC. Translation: CASSLTVGPKGYNEQFF.

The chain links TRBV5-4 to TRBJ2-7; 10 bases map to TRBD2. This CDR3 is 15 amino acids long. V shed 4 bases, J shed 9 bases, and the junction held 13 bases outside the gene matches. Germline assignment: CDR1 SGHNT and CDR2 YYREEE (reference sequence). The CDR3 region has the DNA TGTGCCAGCAGCCGCACCGGGACTAGCGAGAGCGGGCAGTACTTC. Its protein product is CASSRTGTSESGQYF.

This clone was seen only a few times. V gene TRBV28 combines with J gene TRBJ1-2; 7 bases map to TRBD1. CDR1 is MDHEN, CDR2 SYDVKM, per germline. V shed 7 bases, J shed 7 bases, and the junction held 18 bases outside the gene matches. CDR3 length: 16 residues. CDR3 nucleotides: TGTGCCAGCACCCAAGAAGGGGGCGCACCCCTAGGTGGCTACACCTTC. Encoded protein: CASTQEGGAPLGGYTF.

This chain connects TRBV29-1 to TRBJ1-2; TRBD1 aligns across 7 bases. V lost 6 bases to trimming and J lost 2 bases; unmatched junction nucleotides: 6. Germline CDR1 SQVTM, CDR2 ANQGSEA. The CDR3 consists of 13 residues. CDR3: CSVRDSYNYGYTF. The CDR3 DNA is TGCAGCGTGAGGGACAGCTACAACTATGGCTACACCTTC.

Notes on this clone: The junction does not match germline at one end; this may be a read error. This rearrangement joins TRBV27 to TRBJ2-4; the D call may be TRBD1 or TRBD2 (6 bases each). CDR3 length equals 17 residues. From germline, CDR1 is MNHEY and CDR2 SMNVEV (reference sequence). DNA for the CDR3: TGTGCCCGCAGCCTAGGGGGTGGGGGGAGGACCAAAAACATTCAGTACTTC. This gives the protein CARSLGGGGRTKNIQYF.

The CDR3, as DNA: TGTGCCAGCAGCTTCGAGGGGGGGTCGAACACTGAAGCTTTCTTT. It encodes CASSFEGGSNTEAFF. The chain links TRBV5-6 to TRBJ1-1, with a tentative D call TRBD1 (6 bases). The CDR3 loop spans 15 amino acids. Trimming took off 2 bases at V and 1 base at J, with 12 bases between the two ends. Germline loops: CDR1 SGHDT, CDR2 YYEEEE. The full variable domain, its missing parts supplied by reference TRBV5-6 and TRBJ1-1, is DAGVTQSPTHLIKTRGQQVTLRCSPKSGHDTVSWYQQALGQGPQFIFQYYEEEERQRGNFPDRFSGHQFPNYSSELNVNALLLGDSALYLCASSFEGGSNTEAFFGQGTRLTVV.

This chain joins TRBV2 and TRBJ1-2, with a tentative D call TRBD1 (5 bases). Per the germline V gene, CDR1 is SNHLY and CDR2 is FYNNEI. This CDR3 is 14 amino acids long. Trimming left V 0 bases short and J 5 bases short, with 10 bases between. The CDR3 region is CASSEASGVYGYTF. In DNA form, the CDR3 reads TGTGCCAGCAGTGAAGCGTCGGGGGTTTATGGCTACACCTTC.

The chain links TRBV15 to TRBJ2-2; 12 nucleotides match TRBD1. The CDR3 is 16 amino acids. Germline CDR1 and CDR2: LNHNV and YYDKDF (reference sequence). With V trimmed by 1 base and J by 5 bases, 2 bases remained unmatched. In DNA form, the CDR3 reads TGTGCCACCAGCAGAGCGGGACAGGGGGCGACCGGGGAGCTGTTTTTT. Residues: CATSRAGQGATGELFF.